The rows below give T cell receptor beta chains drawn from one sample of a study of blood T cells in healthy people across ages. TCRdb fed the 5' RACE reads into MiXCR, producing one record per CDR3 protein. This table holds approximately 810,000 distinct CDR3 sequences, 29% found once. The sequenced material came from blood. Receptors were obtained from a woman older than 75 in good health. Each CDR3 is given with its conserved first and last residue. The D gene is left open where the match is weak. Expanded clones get a size class; other rows say once, few or many, or leave the size out.

CDR3nt: TGTGCCAGCAGTTCGACAGGGAGAGAAGGTGGCTACACCTTC
CDR3aa: CASSSTGREGGYTF
j_gene: TRBJ1-2
d_gene: TRBD1
v_gene: TRBV6-2/TRBV6-3
abundance: few

CDR3nt: TGTGCCAGCTCAAATGACAGAGCTAACTATGGCTACACCTTC
CDR3aa: CASSNDRANYGYTF
j_gene: TRBJ1-2
d_gene: .
v_gene: TRBV18
abundance: .

CDR3nt: TGTGCCAGCAGCCTGTTCGTGGCCACTGAAGCTTTCTTT
CDR3aa: CASSLFVATEAFF
j_gene: TRBJ1-1
d_gene: .
v_gene: TRBV7-2
abundance: many

CDR3nt: TGCAGTGCTAGAGATGTAACAGGGGGAGGCTACACCTTC
CDR3aa: CSARDVTGGGYTF
j_gene: TRBJ1-2
d_gene: TRBD1
v_gene: TRBV20-1
abundance: many

CDR3nt: TGTGCCAGCAGCACCCGTCCGGGAGCCAAAAACATTCAGTACTTC
CDR3aa: CASSTRPGAKNIQYF
j_gene: TRBJ2-4
d_gene: .
v_gene: TRBV7-2
abundance: many

CDR3nt: TGTGCCAGCAGCTCCCCCCTGTGGGCGGGCTCCTACAATGAGCAGTTCTTC
CDR3aa: CASSSPLWAGSYNEQFF
j_gene: TRBJ2-1
d_gene: .
v_gene: TRBV7-2
abundance: .

CDR3nt: TGCGCCAGCAGCTTGTCGGGACCAGATGAGCAGTACTTC
CDR3aa: CASSLSGPDEQYF
j_gene: TRBJ2-7
d_gene: .
v_gene: TRBV5-1
abundance: .

CDR3nt: TGTGCCACCAGCAGACTAAAGACAGCGAACACTGAAGCTTTCTTT
CDR3aa: CATSRLKTANTEAFF
j_gene: TRBJ1-1
d_gene: .
v_gene: TRBV15
abundance: few

CDR3nt: TGTGCCAGCACCCGGACTAGCGGGGCTAATGAGCAGTTCTTC
CDR3aa: CASTRTSGANEQFF
j_gene: TRBJ2-1
d_gene: TRBD2
v_gene: TRBV6-5
abundance: many

CDR3nt: TGCAGTGCTCGACGACAGGATTATGGCTACACCTTC
CDR3aa: CSARRQDYGYTF
j_gene: TRBJ1-2
d_gene: .
v_gene: TRBV20-1
abundance: many

CDR3nt: TGTGCCATCAGTAACAGGGAATTTAGCACAGATACGCAGTATTTT
CDR3aa: CAISNREFSTDTQYF
j_gene: TRBJ2-3
d_gene: .
v_gene: TRBV10-3
abundance: many

CDR3nt: TGTGCCAGCAGCAGGGGCAGGGATTCACCCCTCCACTTT
CDR3aa: CASSRGRDSPLHF
j_gene: TRBJ1-6
d_gene: .
v_gene: TRBV6-2/TRBV6-3
abundance: few

CDR3nt: TGTGCCAGCAGTTCCCCCTTAGGTGATGAAAACACCATATATTTT
CDR3aa: CASSSPLGDENTIYF
j_gene: TRBJ1-3
d_gene: .
v_gene: TRBV6-5
abundance: .

CDR3nt: TGTGCCACCAGCAGAGATTTTGGGGCGACAGGGAAGAACCAGCCCCAGCATTTT
CDR3aa: CATSRDFGATGKNQPQHF
j_gene: TRBJ1-5
d_gene: TRBD1
v_gene: TRBV15
abundance: .

CDR3nt: TGCGCCAGCAGCTTGGTCCCAGAGTACTACAATGAGCAGTTCTTC
CDR3aa: CASSLVPEYYNEQFF
j_gene: TRBJ2-1
d_gene: .
v_gene: TRBV5-1
abundance: many

CDR3nt: TGTGCCAACAGCGTCTCTAGCGGGGCCGTCGGGACCCAGTACTTC
CDR3aa: CANSVSSGAVGTQYF
j_gene: TRBJ2-5
d_gene: TRBD2
v_gene: TRBV7-2
abundance: few

CDR3nt: TGTGCCAGCAGCTTAGTGGTTCGTTCTGGGGCCAACGTCCTGACTTTC
CDR3aa: CASSLVVRSGANVLTF
j_gene: TRBJ2-6
d_gene: .
v_gene: TRBV11-2
abundance: few

CDR3nt: TGCAGTGCTAGAGATCTAGCGGGGAACTCCTACAATGAGCAGTTCTTC
CDR3aa: CSARDLAGNSYNEQFF
j_gene: TRBJ2-1
d_gene: TRBD2
v_gene: TRBV20-1
abundance: many

CDR3nt: TGTGCCAGCTCACCAGCAGGTTCCAAATTCCTGCCCACTGAAGCTTTCTTT
CDR3aa: CASSPAGSKFLPTEAFF
j_gene: TRBJ1-1
d_gene: .
v_gene: TRBV18
abundance: .

CDR3nt: TGTGCCAGCAGCTTGGGGTCGGGACTCACCTACAATGAGCAGTTCTTC
CDR3aa: CASSLGSGLTYNEQFF
j_gene: TRBJ2-1
d_gene: .
v_gene: TRBV5-6
abundance: many

CDR3nt: TGTGCCAGCAGCTTAAGGGGGACGAACACCGGGGAGCTGTTTTTT
CDR3aa: CASSLRGTNTGELFF
j_gene: TRBJ2-2
d_gene: .
v_gene: TRBV7-2
abundance: many

CDR3nt: TGCGCCAGCAGCCAAGATGGTGGCAGGGGGTTCTACAATGAGCAGTTCTTC
CDR3aa: CASSQDGGRGFYNEQFF
j_gene: TRBJ2-1
d_gene: TRBD1
v_gene: TRBV4-3
abundance: .